The 25 T cell receptor beta chains below come from one sample, sequenced in a study of Ad26.COV2.S vaccination and SARS-CoV-2 variants. The table came from immunoSEQ multiplex PCR; TCRdb's copy has only in-frame clones and leaves some out. Of some 640,000 clones listed, more than 80% were seen once; the top ten hold about 1.5%. Treatment defined: 15 to 20 received Ad26.COV2.S at low or high dose, single or two shots; about 5 received placebo; per-sample allocation not given. Sampling took place 63 days after the first vaccine or placebo injection. This specimen consisted of peripheral blood, obtained in a trial of Ad26.COV2.S vaccine versus placebo. The receptors were gathered from a person aged 18-60 years who received the Ad26.COV2.S COVID-19 vaccine or a placebo.

This rearrangement joins TRBV5-6 to TRBJ2-5; TRBD2 agrees at 10 bases. The J segment lost 3 bases and the V segment lost 4 bases, leaving 3 bases of the junction unmatched. The V gene's germline CDR1 is SGHDT and CDR2 YYEEEE. The CDR3 length is 14 residues. The chain's CDR3 is CASSRTSGKETQYF. CDR3 in DNA: TGTGCCAGCAGCCGGACTAGCGGTAAAGAGACCCAGTACTTC.

This chain joins TRBV24-1 and TRBJ2-3; 11 bases are shared with TRBD2. CDR3 length: 17 residues. Germline-derived CDR1 and CDR2 are KGHDR and SFDVKD. The ends lost 4 bases at V and 0 bases at J; junction bases unmatched: 5. The CDR3 sequence: CATSEPGLAGSTDTQYF. CDR3 sequence (DNA): TGTGCCACCAGTGAACCCGGACTAGCGGGTAGCACAGATACGCAGTATTTT.

The V gene is TRBV7-2, the J gene TRBJ2-2; D might be TRBD2 (5 bases). V was trimmed by 4 bases and J by 0 bases, leaving 9 bases between them. This CDR3 is built from 15 residues. CDR1 is SGHTA and CDR2 is FQGNSA in the germline V gene. Here the CDR3 DNA reads TGTGCCAGCAGCTCCGGTAGCGCGAACACCGGGGAGCTGTTTTTT. This sequence encodes CASSSGSANTGELFF.

The V gene is TRBV4-2, the J gene TRBJ1-1; 9 bases agree with TRBD1. The CDR3 is 15 amino acids. The junction had 7 bases not matched to a gene; V was cut back by 4 bases and J by 4 bases. CDR1 is LGHNA, CDR2 YNFKEQ, per germline. The CDR3 region is CASSRRDRASTEAFF. The DNA for the CDR3 is TGTGCCAGCAGCCGCCGGGACAGGGCTAGCACTGAAGCTTTCTTT.

The chain combines TRBV30 with TRBJ2-7; D is unresolved. Germline V gene sequence: CDR1 GTSNPN, CDR2 SVGIG (reference sequence). The CDR3 is 13 amino acids. V dropped 3 bases and J dropped 3 bases, with 12 bases sitting between them. The CDR3 reads CAWSLGSDYEQYF. CDR3 DNA: TGTGCCTGGAGCTTAGGTTCAGACTACGAGCAGTACTTC.

The rearrangement links TRBV5-4 to TRBJ1-2, with TRBD1 identical over 8 bases. Germline trimming cut 4 bases from V and 4 bases from J; bases unmatched to any gene: 3. CDR3 length equals 13 residues. CDR1 and CDR2 (germline): SGHNT, YYREEE (reference sequence). The CDR3 DNA reads TGTGCCAGCAGCACGGACAGGGCCTATGGCTACACCTTC. Protein: CASSTDRAYGYTF.

The CDR3 protein is CASSPSGGLLNDEQFF. The CDR3 region has the DNA TGCGCCAGCAGCCCCTCGGGAGGACTCCTAAACGATGAGCAGTTCTTC. V gene TRBV5-1 combines with J gene TRBJ2-1, with 7 nucleotides matching TRBD2. The junction had 15 bases not matched to a gene; V was cut back by 4 bases and J by 8 bases. This CDR3 spans 16 amino acids. Germline-derived CDR1 and CDR2 are SGHRS and YFSETQ.

This clone was counted a single time. The V call is TRBV9, the J call TRBJ2-3; no clear D. V gave up 0 bases and J gave up 0 bases, with 8 bases separating them. From germline, CDR1 is SGDLS and CDR2 YYNGEE. The CDR3 covers 15 residues. In nucleotides, the CDR3 is TGTGCCAGCAGCGTAGGTTCACCTAGCACAGATACGCAGTATTTT. It translates to CASSVGSPSTDTQYF. Looking up the rest from reference TRBV9 and TRBJ2-3 gives the full variable domain: DSGVTQTPKHLITATGQRVTLRCSPRSGDLSVYWYQQSLDQGLQFLIQYYNGEERAKGNILERFSAQQFPDLHSELNLSSLELGDSALYFCASSVGSPSTDTQYFGPGTRLTVL.

This clone was detected only a few times. The V call is TRBV13, the J call TRBJ1-1; the match to TRBD1 covers 12 bases. The CDR3 length is 14 residues. V shed 5 bases and J 6 bases; nucleotides not matched to a gene: 4. The germline gives CDR1 PRHDT, CDR2 FYEKMQ (reference sequence). CDR3 in amino acids: CASSRDRGLPEAFF. DNA of the CDR3: TGTGCCAGCAGCCGGGACAGGGGGCTGCCTGAAGCTTTCTTT. Variable domain in full (rest from reference TRBV13 and TRBJ1-1): AAGVIQSPRHLIKEKRETATLKCYPIPRHDTVYWYQQGPGQDPQFLISFYEKMQSDKGSIPDRFSAQQFSDYHSELNMSSLELGDSALYFCASSRDRGLPEAFFGQGTRLTVV.

This chain links TRBV18 with TRBJ1-4, with a weak D call TRBD1 (5 bases). Germline V gene data show CDR1 as KGHSH and CDR2 as LQKENI. V dropped 3 bases and J dropped 0 bases, with 11 bases sitting between them. The CDR3 extends over 16 amino acids. CDR3 bases: TGTGCCAGCTCACCGACAGCAAGGGCAACTAATGAAAAACTGTTTTTT. Its translation is CASSPTARATNEKLFF.

CDR3 loop: CASSLAGGRGYNEQFF. The CDR3 DNA reads as TGTGCCAGCAGCTTGGCGGGCGGGAGAGGTTACAATGAGCAGTTCTTC. The V call is TRBV5-4, the J call TRBJ2-1, with 7 bases that match TRBD2. This CDR3 has 16 amino acids. With 0 bases clipped from V and 4 bases from J, the junction kept 7 bases outside the gene matches. Germline CDR1 reads SGHNT; CDR2 reads YYREEE (reference sequence).

The chain uses TRBV19 and TRBJ2-1, with 10 bases matching TRBD2. CDR1 is LNHDA, CDR2 SQIVND, per germline (reference sequence). The V segment lost 3 bases and the J segment 6 bases; nucleotides outside the gene matches: 5. The CDR3 loop spans 15 amino acids. For the CDR3, the DNA is TGTGCCAGTAGTATCATAGCGGGAGGTCTCAATGAGCAGTTCTTC. Protein: CASSIIAGGLNEQFF.

V usage is TRBV10-3 and J usage is TRBJ2-3; 8 nucleotides line up with TRBD2. CDR3 length: 12 amino acids. The V gene's germline CDR1 is ENHRY and CDR2 SYGVKD. The ends lost 8 bases at V and 6 bases at J; junction bases unmatched: 4. The CDR3 bases are TGTGCCATCTCCGGGGGGGTGGATACGCAGTATTTT. This gives the protein CAISGGVDTQYF.

This chain joins TRBV9 and TRBJ2-7; perhaps TRBD2 as D (7 bases). Between the trimmed V and J ends, which lost 4 bases and 0 bases, there was a span of 17 bases. Germline V gene data show CDR1 as SGDLS and CDR2 as YYNGEE. The CDR3 spans 16 residues. The CDR3 reads CASSPDSGAFSYEQYF. CDR3 nucleotides: TGTGCCAGCAGCCCGGACAGCGGGGCCTTCTCCTACGAGCAGTACTTC.

The V and J genes are TRBV12-3 or TRBV12-4 and TRBJ2-1; D remains ambiguous. Trimming took 8 bases from V and 5 from J, leaving 13 bases between them. This CDR3 is 13 amino acids long. CDR3 sequence reads: CASSYSTDNEQFF. CDR3 DNA: TGTGCCAGCTCTTACTCTACTGACAATGAGCAGTTCTTC.

This clone was recorded once. The CDR3 protein is CASSGDRADTQYF. The DNA for the CDR3 is TGTGCCAGCAGTGGGGACAGGGCTGATACGCAGTATTTT. This chain links TRBV6-2 or TRBV6-3 with TRBJ2-3, with 9 bases lining up with TRBD1. Germline V CDR1 and CDR2: MNHEY, SVGEGT. The CDR3 consists of 13 residues. Germline trimming cut 5 bases from V and 6 bases from J; bases unmatched to any gene: 3.

This clone has a handful of counts. The rearrangement uses TRBV3-1 (or the pseudogene TRBV3-2) and TRBJ1-6; D is ambiguous. CDR1 and CDR2 (germline): LGHDT, YNNKEL (reference sequence). V lost 5 bases and J lost 3, with 11 bases in between. The CDR3 runs to 15 residues. The CDR3 DNA follows: TGTGCCAGCAGCTTCCGGGCCTACTATAATTCACCCCTCCACTTT. Its protein product is CASSFRAYYNSPLHF.

The rearrangement joins TRBV21-1 to TRBJ2-2; no check of the table's D call, TRBD1, against the DNA was made. TRBV21-1 is a known pseudogene. The CDR3 loop spans 16 amino acids. DNA for the CDR3: TGTGCCAGCAGCTCCGGGGACAGTTCGAACACCGGGGAGCTGTTTTTT. Amino acids: CASSSGDSSNTGELFF.

This clone was observed a single time. The rearrangement links TRBV7-8 to TRBJ2-2; the D gene is possibly TRBD2 (6 bases). Germline assignment: CDR1 SGHVS and CDR2 FQNEAQ. V gave up 5 bases and J gave up 7 bases, with 17 bases separating them. The length of the CDR3 is 15 residues. CDR3 DNA sequence: TGTGCCAGCAGCCCGACGGGTGGGGGGATCGGGGAGCTGTTTTTT. This codes for CASSPTGGGIGELFF.

J is TRBJ1-2 and V is TRBV27; D ambiguous. The V and J ends lost 6 bases and 4 bases respectively, with 12 bases between them. Germline V gene sequence: CDR1 MNHEY, CDR2 SMNVEV (reference sequence). The CDR3 sequence is 13 residues long. CDR3 sequence (DNA): TGTGCCAGCAGCCTGGGAGGGCTCTATGGCTACACCTTC. This translates into CASSLGGLYGYTF.

The V call is TRBV27, the J call TRBJ2-7; no definite D call. The CDR3 length is 11 residues. Between the trimmed V and J ends, which lost 6 bases and 2 bases, there was a span of 5 bases. The V gene's germline CDR1 is MNHEY and CDR2 SMNVEV (reference sequence). CDR3 bases: TGTGCCAGCAGATCAACCTACGAGCAGTACTTC. Protein sequence: CASRSTYEQYF.

This clone was counted between two and nine times. The CDR3 sequence: CSVGHRLEYEQYF. In DNA form, the CDR3 reads TGCAGCGTTGGCCACCGACTAGAGTACGAGCAGTACTTC. The V call is TRBV29-1, the J call TRBJ2-7; D is possibly TRBD2 (6 bases). The germline V gene has CDR1 SQVTM and CDR2 ANQGSEA. This CDR3 has 13 residues. Trimming removed 4 bases from V and 4 bases from J, with 14 bases in between.

This chain uses TRBV30 with TRBJ2-7, with TRBD1 as a possible D gene (6 bases). This CDR3 has 14 amino acids. Between the trimmed V and J ends, which lost 5 bases and 1 base, there was a span of 15 bases. Germline-derived CDR1 and CDR2 are GTSNPN and SVGIG (reference sequence). CDR3 sequence: CAWRLQGLSYEQYF. CDR3 coding DNA: TGTGCCTGGCGATTACAGGGTTTGTCCTACGAGCAGTACTTC.

The chain is built from TRBV6-2 or TRBV6-3 and TRBJ1-3; 7 bases fit TRBD1. Germline assignment: CDR1 MNHEY and CDR2 SVGEGT. The junction had 7 bases not matched to a gene; V was cut back by 2 bases and J by 0 bases. This CDR3 is built from 17 residues. The CDR3 here is CASSYRGTVFSGNTIYF. In DNA, the CDR3 is TGTGCCAGCAGTTACCGAGGGACAGTCTTCTCTGGAAACACCATATATTTT.

The genes are TRBV9 and TRBJ1-1; maybe TRBD1 (6 bases). V was pared by 4 bases and J by 5 bases, with 18 bases between. In germline, CDR1 is SGDLS, CDR2 YYNGEE. The CDR3 consists of 15 residues. The CDR3, as DNA: TGTGCCAGCAGCTCCCCCAGGGGCTTGGGAACTGAAGCTTTCTTT. It specifies CASSSPRGLGTEAFF.